This entry features one TCR beta chain sequence. As yet, its antigen is unknown. The controls, all healthy donors, were matched for age and sex. Through negative isolation, CD4+ and CD8+ T cells were obtained, while TEMRA cells were enriched using FACS. Random hexamers were used to reverse transcribe an amount of roughly 0.5 to 1 ug RNA. By means of immunoSEQ multiplex PCR, TCR beta CDR3 spanning 54 Vbeta and 13 Jbeta underwent amplification. TCRdb reanalysed the immunoSEQ multiplex PCR reads using MiXCR and keeps one entry per CDR3 protein. The data show approximately 170,000 distinct CDR3 sequences, around 90% seen once. This sample was taken from a study of CD8 T cells in Susac syndrome. Whole-study findings and limits: By the study's own acknowledgment, its TCR sequencing and HLA analysis included relatively few individuals.

This CDR3 is built from 14 residues. CDR1 and CDR2 from the germline V gene are SGHVS and FNYEAQ. V was cut by 5 bases and J by 1 base, with 12 bases left in between. The source is a human donor in good health. The sample consisted of CD4+ T cells from PBMCs. This chain connects TRBV7-6 to TRBJ2-7; unclear D gene. The CDR3 nucleotides read TGTGCCAGCAGCCCCCGCCCACAGTCCTACGAGCAGTACTTC. Amino acid sequence: CASSPRPQSYEQYF.